The clone carrying this T cell receptor beta chain appeared once. The assay was immunoSEQ multiplex PCR, and TCRdb's table has in-frame clones only and misses some. This table holds tens of thousands of clones, 90% to 95% found once. CDR3 length equals 13 residues. V lost 5 bases to trimming and J lost 6 bases, with 12 bases between them. Per germline, CDR1 MNHEY and CDR2 SMNVEV (reference sequence). These data are taken from a study of cytomegalovirus exposure and HLA in healthy donors. This TCR derives from a man between 18 and 35 years old in good health and CMV-seropositive. The genes are TRBV27 and TRBJ2-3; a possible D gene is TRBD1 (7 bases). The sequenced sample was PBMCs. CDR3: CASSLRGVDTQYF. The CDR3 DNA reads TGTGCCAGCAGTCTCAGGGGGGTCGATACGCAGTATTTT.